This TCR beta chain was identified during a study of shared clonotypes between healthy human individuals. Cells designated naive CD8 were CD45RO-negative and were positively selected for CCR7, with terminally differentiated effector memory CD45RA+ cells excluded. Healthy and HIV-negative, the adult donors had no recent acute infections or vaccinations. General study results and limits: Generation probability values for non-shared clonotypes were lower than those for clonotypes shared by all four donors.

Germline assignment: CDR1 SGHRS and CDR2 YFSETQ. Trimming stripped 0 bases from V and 2 bases from J, with 9 bases between. This CDR3 contains 14 residues. The data were produced by immunoSEQ multiplex PCR, yet TCRdb's version contains in-frame clones alone and is incomplete. The data show some 800,000 clones, 80% to 95% seen once. A word on this clone: Its specificity is not known.

This receptor was taken from a man aged 30-40 years in good health. Sequences were obtained from naive CD8+ T cells sorted from blood. The chain uses TRBV5-1 and TRBJ2-7; unclear D gene. CDR3 sequence: CASSLASVPYEQYF. The CDR3 DNA is TGCGCCAGCAGCTTGGCTTCGGTCCCCTACGAGCAGTACTTC.